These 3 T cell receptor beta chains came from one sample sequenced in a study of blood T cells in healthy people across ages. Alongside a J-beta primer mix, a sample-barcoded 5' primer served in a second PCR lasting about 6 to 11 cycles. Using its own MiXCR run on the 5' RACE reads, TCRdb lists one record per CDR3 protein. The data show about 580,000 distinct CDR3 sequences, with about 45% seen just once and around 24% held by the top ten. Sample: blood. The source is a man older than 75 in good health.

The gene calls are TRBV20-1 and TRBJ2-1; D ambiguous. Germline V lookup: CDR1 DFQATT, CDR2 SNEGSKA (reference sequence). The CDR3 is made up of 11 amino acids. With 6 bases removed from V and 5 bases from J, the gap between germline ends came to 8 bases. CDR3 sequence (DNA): TGCAGTGCACCTCAACACAATGAGCAGTTCTTC. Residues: CSAPQHNEQFF.

The CDR3: CASSPIPAGGPQYEQYF. As DNA, the CDR3 is TGCGCCAGCAGCCCGATTCCAGCGGGAGGGCCACAGTACGAGCAGTACTTC. The chain joins TRBV5-1 to TRBJ2-7, with 10 bases matching TRBD2. V shed 4 bases, J shed 4 bases, and the junction held 14 bases outside the gene matches. Germline assignment: CDR1 SGHRS and CDR2 YFSETQ. The CDR3 runs 17 residues.

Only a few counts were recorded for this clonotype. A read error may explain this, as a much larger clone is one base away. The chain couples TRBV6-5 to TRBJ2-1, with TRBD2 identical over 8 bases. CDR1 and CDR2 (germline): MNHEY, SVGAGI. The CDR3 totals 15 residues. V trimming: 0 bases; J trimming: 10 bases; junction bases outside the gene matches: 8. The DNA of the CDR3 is TGTGCCAGCAGTTACTCGAGACTAGCGAGAGTCGAGCAGTTCTTC. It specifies CASSYSRLARVEQFF.